These 21 T cell receptor beta chains came from one sample sequenced in a study of blood T cell repertoires in COVID-19 (dated by TCRdb to about 2020). The method behind the library was the immunoSEQ multiplex PCR assay. The immuneACCESS repertoire file appears here via TCRdb, limited to in-frame rearrangements. These files lack a portion of the clones; in checked studies, under half of the deficit traces to unresolved V genes, and the cause of the others is not known. The sample includes hundreds of thousands of clones, with about 89% observed a single time. Clones ranked in the top ten supply around 8% of the sample. Input material: peripheral blood. The receptors stem from a woman between 50 and 59 years old with COVID-19, enrolled during active disease.

The chain couples TRBV11-3 to TRBJ1-6; 8 bases are shared with TRBD1. The germline V gene has CDR1 SGHNT and CDR2 YENEEA. There are 16 residues in the CDR3. After removal of 6 bases from V and 8 bases from J, the junction contained 12 bases not matched to a gene. CDR3 sequence: CASSQTAPGQDSPLHF. CDR3 nucleotide sequence: TGTGCCAGCAGTCAAACCGCCCCGGGACAGGATTCACCCCTCCACTTT.

The chain has TRBV10-1 and TRBJ2-7; D remains ambiguous. Trimming took 0 bases from V and 7 from J, leaving 10 bases between them. This CDR3 region has 13 residues. Germline V gene lookup returns CDR1 WNHNN and CDR2 SYGVQD (reference sequence). The CDR3 nucleotides read TGCGCCAGCAGTGAGTCACCCCCGACTGAGCAGTACTTC. The encoded protein is CASSESPPTEQYF.

The chain couples TRBV6-6 to TRBJ2-3, with TRBD2 as a possible D gene (5 bases). Germline V gives CDR1 MNHNY, CDR2 SVGAGI (reference sequence). The CDR3 spans 14 residues. Trimming took 5 bases from V and 2 from J, leaving 11 bases between them. Here the CDR3 DNA reads TGTGCCAGCAGTGGCGGGCCGGCCACAGATACGCAGTATTTT. It encodes CASSGGPATDTQYF.

V and J are TRBV19 and TRBJ1-1; 9 nucleotides align to TRBD1. In germline, CDR1 is LNHDA, CDR2 SQIVND (reference sequence). The CDR3 consists of 17 residues. Trimming took 3 bases from V and 0 from J; bases not matched to a gene: 8. In nucleotides, the CDR3 is TGTGCCAGTAGTATTGGGGGACAGGGCCTCGTGAACACTGAAGCTTTCTTT. Protein sequence: CASSIGGQGLVNTEAFF.

The V and J genes are TRBV19 and TRBJ1-3; D gene uncertain. Germline V gene sequence: CDR1 LNHDA, CDR2 SQIVND (reference sequence). Trimming pared 5 bases from V and 1 base from J, leaving 12 bases between. The CDR3 is 15 amino acids. The CDR3 here is CASSPASGSGNTIYF. The DNA for the CDR3 is TGTGCCAGTAGTCCTGCCTCGGGGTCTGGAAACACCATATATTTT.

The chain joins TRBV5-1 to TRBJ2-3, with TRBD1 identical over 8 bases. Germline V gives CDR1 SGHRS, CDR2 YFSETQ. Trimming removed 4 bases from V and 4 bases from J; junction bases left unmatched: 11. This CDR3 contains 16 residues. The CDR3 region has the DNA TGCGCCAGCAGCCCAACACCGGGACAGGTCTCAGATACGCAGTATTTT. Amino acids: CASSPTPGQVSDTQYF. The full variable domain, with the rest looked up from reference TRBV5-1 and TRBJ2-3, is KAGVTQTPRYLIKTRGQQVTLSCSPISGHRSVSWYQQTPGQGLQFLFEYFSETQRNKGNFPGRFSGRQFSNSRSEMNVSTLELGDSALYLCASSPTPGQVSDTQYFGPGTRLTVL.

This chain connects TRBV24-1 to TRBJ2-3, with 7 bases lining up with TRBD2. V gave up 2 bases and J gave up 2 bases; unmatched junction bases: 9. Germline V gene data show CDR1 as KGHDR and CDR2 as SFDVKD. This CDR3 has 17 residues. The CDR3 DNA follows: TGTGCCACCAGTGATTCAACGACTAGCTCCCTCACAGATACGCAGTATTTT. This sequence encodes CATSDSTTSSLTDTQYF.

The rearrangement uses TRBV2 and TRBJ1-2; a weak D match, TRBD1 (6 bases). V was cut by 3 bases and J by 0 bases, with 17 bases left in between. The CDR3 is 17 residues long. The V gene's germline CDR1 is SNHLY and CDR2 FYNNEI. The CDR3 region has the DNA TGTGCCAGCAGTGACCTCGAAGGCAGGACAGCTAACTATGGCTACACCTTC. This codes for CASSDLEGRTANYGYTF.

This rearrangement joins TRBV21-1 to TRBJ2-1; the D call TRBD2 from the table was never checked on the DNA. TRBV21-1 is a recognized pseudogene. This CDR3 comprises 19 residues. The CDR3 is CASSNPIAAGVLSYNEQFF. The CDR3 coding sequence is TGTGCCAGCAGCAACCCGATCGCAGCGGGGGTTCTTTCCTACAATGAGCAGTTCTTC.

The V gene is TRBV29-1, the J gene TRBJ1-2, with 9 bases lining up with TRBD1. In germline, CDR1 is SQVTM, CDR2 ANQGSEA. The CDR3 loop spans 13 amino acids. With V trimmed by 4 bases and J by 6 bases, 6 bases remained unmatched. CDR3 residues: CSVVLGQGNGYTF. In DNA form, the CDR3 reads TGCAGCGTTGTTCTGGGACAGGGAAATGGCTACACCTTC.

This sequence joins TRBV5-6 and TRBJ1-1; no clear D gene. Trimming cost V 3 bases and J 4 bases, with 7 bases left between them. This CDR3 contains 12 residues. Germline CDR1 and CDR2: SGHDT and YYEEEE. The CDR3 is CASSWAGTEAFF. The CDR3 region has the DNA TGTGCCAGCAGCTGGGCCGGCACTGAAGCTTTCTTT.

Concerning this clone itself: Other DNA sequences in the sample encode the same CDR3. This sequence joins TRBV5-1 and TRBJ1-3; perhaps TRBD1 as D (5 bases). V was pared by 7 bases and J by 7 bases, with 15 bases between. The CDR3 spans 13 residues. Per the germline V gene, CDR1 is SGHRS and CDR2 is YFSETQ. The CDR3 region has the DNA TGCGCCAGCTCCCTGGGGGGACGCAACACCATATATTTT. It yields the protein CASSLGGRNTIYF.

The chain is built from TRBV6-5 and TRBJ2-7; no definite D call. V dropped 4 bases and J dropped 3 bases, with 7 bases sitting between them. Germline CDR1 is MNHEY and CDR2 is SVGAGI. The length of the CDR3 is 12 residues. CDR3 in DNA: TGTGCCAGCAGTTTGCCGGGCTACGAGCAGTACTTC. Its protein product is CASSLPGYEQYF.

The chain employs TRBV5-4 and TRBJ2-7; D is possibly TRBD1 (6 bases). The V gene's germline CDR1 is SGHNT and CDR2 YYREEE (reference sequence). The CDR3 length is 13 residues. Trimming stripped 4 bases from V and 0 bases from J, with 8 bases between. CDR3 protein: CASSRTDSYEQYF. Here the CDR3 DNA reads TGTGCCAGCAGCCGGACAGACTCCTACGAGCAGTACTTC.

The chain links TRBV28 to TRBJ1-2; D not resolved. This CDR3 region has 13 residues. CDR1 is MDHEN, CDR2 SYDVKM, per germline. Trimming pared 6 bases from V and 3 bases from J, leaving 11 bases between. CDR3 coding DNA: TGTGCCAGCAGCCTTATGGGAGACTATGGCTACACCTTC. Residues: CASSLMGDYGYTF.

The chain joins TRBV10-2 to TRBJ2-2; maybe TRBD1 (6 bases). The CDR3 sequence is 11 residues long. CDR1 WSHSY and CDR2 SAAADI come from the germline V gene. The germline V and J ends were trimmed by 8 bases and 12 bases, with 13 bases remaining between them. CDR3 region: CASSRTDKLFF. The DNA for the CDR3 is TGCGCCAGCTCCCGGACAGATAAGCTGTTTTTT.

This chain connects TRBV5-1 to TRBJ1-3; D gene uncertain. Trimming removed 0 bases from V and 0 bases from J, with 7 bases in between. Germline V gene lookup returns CDR1 SGHRS and CDR2 YFSETQ. The CDR3 totals 15 residues. CDR3 DNA: TGCGCCAGCAGCTTGGGGCAGTTCTCTGGAAACACCATATATTTT. Translation gives CASSLGQFSGNTIYF.

This chain connects TRBV9 to TRBJ1-6, with 9 positions matching TRBD1. Germline CDR1 is SGDLS and CDR2 is YYNGEE. The CDR3 loop spans 15 amino acids. The trim removed 3 bases at V and 12 bases at J, leaving 10 bases unmatched. The CDR3 sequence is CASSAGGQGYQPLHF. CDR3 coding DNA: TGTGCCAGCAGCGCTGGGGGACAGGGATACCAACCCCTCCACTTT.

This clone occurred once. The chain couples TRBV7-2 to TRBJ2-7; D might be TRBD2 (6 bases). The V end was cut by 4 bases, the J end by 1 base, with 14 bases between. From germline, CDR1 is SGHTA and CDR2 FQGNSA. This CDR3 has 15 residues. Here the CDR3 reads CASSSGTRVSYEQYF. The CDR3 bases are TGTGCCAGCAGCTCCGGGACTCGAGTTTCCTACGAGCAGTACTTC.

About this clone: Within the sample, other DNA sequences also encode this same CDR3. The chain couples TRBV5-6 to TRBJ1-5, with TRBD1 as a possible D gene (6 bases). Trimming took off 0 bases at V and 1 base at J, with 8 bases between the two ends. CDR1 SGHDT and CDR2 YYEEEE come from the germline V gene. This CDR3 contains 15 residues. The CDR3 is CASSLGTESNQPQHF. The DNA of the CDR3 is TGTGCCAGCAGCTTGGGGACAGAAAGCAATCAGCCCCAGCATTTT.

The chain employs TRBV4-1 and TRBJ1-5; 7 nucleotides align to TRBD1. In germline, CDR1 is MGHRA, CDR2 YSYEKL. This CDR3 has 17 residues. V trimming: 0 bases; J trimming: 4 bases; junction bases outside the gene matches: 9. The CDR3, as DNA: TGCGCCAGCAGCCAAGATTTTACAGGGGCCCTAAATCAGCCCCAGCATTTT. Translation: CASSQDFTGALNQPQHF.